This TCR beta chain was sequenced in a study of T-cell memory formation after mild COVID-19. TCRdb processed the 5' RACE reads anew with MiXCR; each CDR3 protein has one entry. The data contain fewer than 350,000 distinct CDR3 sequences, approximately 19% of them singletons. Study-wide results and limits: Researchers found some responding clones in pre-infection memory, a sign that cross-reactive memory joined.

About this clonotype itself: The antigen is undetermined.

The CDR3 has 13 residues. Trimming removed 7 bases at V and 1 base at J, with 13 bases between. The germline CDR1 and CDR2 sequences are SQVTM and ANQGSEA. The sequence derives from a man between 18 and 29 years old who had mild COVID-19 (a few samples of this study predate the infection). Cell type and time point are not known. The rearrangement uses TRBV29-1 and TRBJ1-1, with a tentative D call TRBD1 (6 bases). Sequencing was carried out using PBMCs or a T cell subset sorted from them (not recorded which). In DNA, the CDR3 is TGCAGCGGTTACGGGGACAAGAACACTGAAGCTTTCTTT. Translation gives CSGYGDKNTEAFF.